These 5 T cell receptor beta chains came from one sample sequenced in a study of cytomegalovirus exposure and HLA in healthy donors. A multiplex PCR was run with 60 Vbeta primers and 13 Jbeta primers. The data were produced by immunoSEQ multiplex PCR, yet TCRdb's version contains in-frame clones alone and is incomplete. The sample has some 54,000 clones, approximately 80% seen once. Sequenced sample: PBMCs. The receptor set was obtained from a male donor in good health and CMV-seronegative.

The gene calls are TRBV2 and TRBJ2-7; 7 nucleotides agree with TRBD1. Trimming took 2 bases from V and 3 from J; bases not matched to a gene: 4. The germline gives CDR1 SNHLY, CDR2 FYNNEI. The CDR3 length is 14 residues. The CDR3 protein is CASSESRTGYEQYF. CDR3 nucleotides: TGTGCCAGCAGTGAATCCCGGACAGGCTACGAGCAGTACTTC. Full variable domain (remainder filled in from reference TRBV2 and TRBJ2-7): EPEVTQTPSHQVTQMGQEVILRCVPISNHLYFYWYRQILGQKVEFLVSFYNNEISEKSEIFDDQFSVERPDGSNFTLKIRSTKLEDSAMYFCASSESRTGYEQYFGPGTRLTVT.

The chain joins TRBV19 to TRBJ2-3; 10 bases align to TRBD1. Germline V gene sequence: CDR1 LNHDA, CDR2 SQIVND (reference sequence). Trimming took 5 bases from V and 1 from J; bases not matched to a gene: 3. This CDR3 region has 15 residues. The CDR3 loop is CASSLGTGGTDTQYF. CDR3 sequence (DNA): TGTGCCAGTAGTCTGGGGACAGGGGGCACAGATACGCAGTATTTT.

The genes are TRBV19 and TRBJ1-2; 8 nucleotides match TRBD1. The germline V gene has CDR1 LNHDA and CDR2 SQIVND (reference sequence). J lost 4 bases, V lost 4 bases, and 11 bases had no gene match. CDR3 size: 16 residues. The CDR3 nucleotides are TGTGCCAGTAGTACTCCCGGCCGGGACAGGCTCTATGGCTACACCTTC. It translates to CASSTPGRDRLYGYTF.

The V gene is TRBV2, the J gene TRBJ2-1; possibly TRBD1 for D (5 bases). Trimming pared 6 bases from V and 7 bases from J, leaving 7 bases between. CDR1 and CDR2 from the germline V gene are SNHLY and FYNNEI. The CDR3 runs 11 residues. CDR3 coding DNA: TGTGCCAGCAGGAAGGGGAATGAGCAGTTCTTC. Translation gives CASRKGNEQFF.

CDR3 sequence (DNA): TGTGCCTGGAGTAGGGGGCCCGGGGGCACAGATACGCAGTATTTT. It is translated as CAWSRGPGGTDTQYF. The rearrangement uses TRBV30 and TRBJ2-3, with TRBD1 matching over 7 bases. CDR1 and CDR2 (germline): GTSNPN, SVGIG (reference sequence). This CDR3 contains 15 residues. The V segment lost 2 bases and the J segment 1 base; nucleotides outside the gene matches: 6.